This T cell receptor beta chain stems from a study of blood T cell repertoires in COVID-19. Study-wide background: Collection of acute and convalescent COVID-19 samples took place in the United States, Italy and Spain. T cells, B-cell-depleted T cells, or PBMCs provided the cDNA or gDNA that served as material.

This CDR3 is built from 15 residues. Deletions cut 5 bases from V and 4 bases from J, with 15 bases between. Germline CDR1 reads MNHEY; CDR2 reads SMNVEV (reference sequence). Authors' analysis steps: Quantification of nucleated cells was approximated via reference gene primer amplification. TCRdb's table, derived via immunoSEQ multiplex PCR, lists solely in-frame clones and lacks some. V, J and clone size were drawn from that table, and D and trimming were deduced from the DNA. The table lists roughly 200,000 clones, 70% to 90% of them singletons. V and J are TRBV27 and TRBJ1-5; D unresolved. This clonotype was obtained from a human donor with active or convalescent COVID-19. The donor label of this sample is uncertain. The sequencing sample was made of peripheral blood. CDR3 amino acids: CASSPGLGLNQPQHF. As DNA, the CDR3 is TGTGCCAGCAGTCCCGGACTAGGTTTAAATCAGCCCCAGCATTTT.